Here is one TCR beta chain with its context. Profiling relied on immunoSEQ multiplex PCR, and the TCRdb table lists in-frame clones only, not all of them. This table holds approximately 64,000 clones, more than 75% found once. This record belongs to a study of blood T cell repertoires in COVID-19. Germline values: CDR1 SGDLS, CDR2 YYNGEE. The V gene end was trimmed by 0 bases and the J gene end by 0 bases; junction bases not matched to a gene: 6. This CDR3 region has 17 residues. The receptor comes from a woman between 65 and 79 years old with acute or convalescent COVID-19. Sequencing was carried out using peripheral blood. This sequence joins TRBV9 and TRBJ1-3, with 7 bases identical to TRBD1. The CDR3 spells CASSVEADRASGNTIYF. The DNA of the CDR3 is TGTGCCAGCAGCGTAGAGGCCGACAGGGCCTCTGGAAACACCATATATTTT.